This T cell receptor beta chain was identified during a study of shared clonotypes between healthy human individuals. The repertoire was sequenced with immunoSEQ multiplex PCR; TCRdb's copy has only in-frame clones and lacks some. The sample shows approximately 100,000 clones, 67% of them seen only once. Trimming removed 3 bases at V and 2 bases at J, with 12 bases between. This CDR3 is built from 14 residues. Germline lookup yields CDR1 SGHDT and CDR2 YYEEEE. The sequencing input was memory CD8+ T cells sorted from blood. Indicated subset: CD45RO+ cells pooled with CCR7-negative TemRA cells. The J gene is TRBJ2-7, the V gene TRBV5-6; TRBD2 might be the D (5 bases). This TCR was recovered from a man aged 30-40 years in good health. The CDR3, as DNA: TGTGCCAGCAGCTATGGAGGAAGAGCCTACGAGCAGTACTTC. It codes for CASSYGGRAYEQYF.